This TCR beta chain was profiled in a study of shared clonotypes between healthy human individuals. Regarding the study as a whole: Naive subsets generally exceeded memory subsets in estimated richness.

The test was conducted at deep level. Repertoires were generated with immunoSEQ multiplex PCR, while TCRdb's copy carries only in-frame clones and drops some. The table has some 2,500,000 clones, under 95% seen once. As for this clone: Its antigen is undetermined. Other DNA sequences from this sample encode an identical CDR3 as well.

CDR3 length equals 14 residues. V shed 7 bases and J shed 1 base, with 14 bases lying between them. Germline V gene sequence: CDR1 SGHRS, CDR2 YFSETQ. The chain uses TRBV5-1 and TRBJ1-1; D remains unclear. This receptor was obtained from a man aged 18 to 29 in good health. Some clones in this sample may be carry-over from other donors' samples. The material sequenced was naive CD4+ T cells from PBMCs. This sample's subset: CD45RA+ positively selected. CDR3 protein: CASSPRGENTEAFF. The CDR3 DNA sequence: TGCGCCAGCTCCCCGCGCGGGGAGAACACTGAAGCTTTCTTT.